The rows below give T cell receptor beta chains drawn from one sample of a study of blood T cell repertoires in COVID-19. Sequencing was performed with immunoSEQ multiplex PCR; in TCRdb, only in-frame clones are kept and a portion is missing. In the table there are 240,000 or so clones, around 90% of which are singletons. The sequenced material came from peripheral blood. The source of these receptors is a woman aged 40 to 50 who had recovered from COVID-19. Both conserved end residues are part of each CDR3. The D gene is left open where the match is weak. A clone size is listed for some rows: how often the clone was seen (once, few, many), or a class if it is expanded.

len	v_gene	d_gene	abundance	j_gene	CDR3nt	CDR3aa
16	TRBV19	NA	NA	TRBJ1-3	TGTGCCAGTAGTGGCCGCAGGAGGGATGGGGGAAACACCATATATTTT	CASSGRRRDGGNTIYF
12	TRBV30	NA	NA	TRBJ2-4	TGTGCGGGGGGGCGAGCCAAAAACATTCAGTACTTC	CAGGRAKNIQYF
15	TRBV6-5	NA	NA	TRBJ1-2	TGTGCCAGCAGTTACTCGGCACCCGCTAACTATGGCTACACCTTC	CASSYSAPANYGYTF
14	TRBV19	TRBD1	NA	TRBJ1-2	TGTGCCAGTGCAACAGGGGGCGCGTTCTATGGCTACACCTTC	CASATGGAFYGYTF
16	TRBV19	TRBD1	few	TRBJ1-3	TGTGCCAGTAGTCTAGACAGGGGGAGCTCTGGAAACACCATATATTTT	CASSLDRGSSGNTIYF
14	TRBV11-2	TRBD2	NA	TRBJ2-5	TGTGCCAGCAGCCGAGGACTAGCCCCAGGGGCCCAGTACTTC	CASSRGLAPGAQYF
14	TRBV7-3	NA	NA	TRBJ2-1	TGTGCCAGCAGCTTGGCGGGCCAATACAATGAGCAGTTCTTC	CASSLAGQYNEQFF
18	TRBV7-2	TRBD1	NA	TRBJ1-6	TGTGCCAGCAGCCCCCGGACAGGGCGGAGCTCCTATAATTCACCCCTCCACTTT	CASSPRTGRSSYNSPLHF
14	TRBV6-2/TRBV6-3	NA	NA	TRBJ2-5	TGTGCCAGCAGCCCATGGGGGCCCCAAGAGACCCAGTACTTC	CASSPWGPQETQYF
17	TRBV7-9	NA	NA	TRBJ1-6	TGTGCCAGCAGCTCAAGCCGGGGGGGCGCCTGGAATTCACCCCTCCACTTT	CASSSSRGGAWNSPLHF
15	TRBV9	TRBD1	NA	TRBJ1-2	TGTGCCAGCAGCGTTTGGACAGGGGGGGTGGCTGGCTACACCTTC	CASSVWTGGVAGYTF
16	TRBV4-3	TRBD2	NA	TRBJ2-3	TGCGCCAGCAGCCAGGAACTAGCGGGAGGAGGGGATACGCAGTATTTT	CASSQELAGGGDTQYF
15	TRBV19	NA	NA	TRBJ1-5	TGTGCCAGTAGTATAGTGGTGGCTTCGGGTCAGCCCCAGCATTTT	CASSIVVASGQPQHF
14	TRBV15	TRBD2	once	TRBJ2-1	TGTGCCACCAGCAGAGGACTAGCGGGGAATGAGCAGTTCTTC	CATSRGLAGNEQFF
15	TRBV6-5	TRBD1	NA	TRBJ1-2	TGTGCCAGCAGTTACTCGGGGACAGGGGGTTATGGCTACACCTTC	CASSYSGTGGYGYTF
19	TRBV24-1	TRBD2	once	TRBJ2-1	TGTGCCACCAGTGACCCCTTTGGGGCTAGCGGGGGAGGGGGGAATGAGCAGTTCTTC	CATSDPFGASGGGGNEQFF
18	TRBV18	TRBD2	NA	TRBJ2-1	TGTGCCAGCTCACCCCGCCGGACTAGCGGGAGCCTACATGATGAGCAGTTCTTC	CASSPRRTSGSLHDEQFF
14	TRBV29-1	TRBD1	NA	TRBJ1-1	TGCAGCGCAGCAGCCGGGACAGGGTCCACTGAAGCTTTCTTT	CSAAAGTGSTEAFF
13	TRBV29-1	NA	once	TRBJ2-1	TGCAGCACCCGGGGTGGGTGGGACAATGAGCAGTTCTTC	CSTRGGWDNEQFF
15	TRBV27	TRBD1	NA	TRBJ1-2	TGTGCCAGCAGTCCCCGGGACAGGGGGGCCTATGGCTACACCTTC	CASSPRDRGAYGYTF
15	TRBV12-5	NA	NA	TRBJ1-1	TGTGCTAGTGGTTTGCCCAGAGACGGGGACACTGAAGCTTTCTTT	CASGLPRDGDTEAFF
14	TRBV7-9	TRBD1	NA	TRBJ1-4	TGTGCCAGCAGCTTGGGCCGGGACAGAGAAAAACTGTTTTTT	CASSLGRDREKLFF
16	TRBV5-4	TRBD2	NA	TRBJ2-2	TGTGCCAGCAGCTTGGAGGCGGGAGGGCCGTCCGGGGAGCTGTTTTTT	CASSLEAGGPSGELFF
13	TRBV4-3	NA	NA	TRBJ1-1	TGCGCCAGCAGCCAAGACAGGAACACTGAAGCTTTCTTT	CASSQDRNTEAFF
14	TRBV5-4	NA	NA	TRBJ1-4	TGTGCCAGCAGCTTGGGTGGCCAGTCAGAAAAACTGTTTTTT	CASSLGGQSEKLFF
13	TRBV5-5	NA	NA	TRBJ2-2	TGTGCCAGCAGCCCAGGGAACACCGGGGAGCTGTTTTTT	CASSPGNTGELFF
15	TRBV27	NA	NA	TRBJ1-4	TGTGCCAGCAGTTTAGGCCCTGCAACTAATGAAAAACTGTTTTTT	CASSLGPATNEKLFF
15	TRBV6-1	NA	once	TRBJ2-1	TGTGCCAGCAGTGATGTCGGGAGCTCCTACAATGAGCAGTTCTTC	CASSDVGSSYNEQFF
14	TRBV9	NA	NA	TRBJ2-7	TGTGCCAGCAGCGTAGGGGGGCTAGTTTCGGAGCAGTACTTC	CASSVGGLVSEQYF
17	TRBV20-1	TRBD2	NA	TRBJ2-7	TGCAGTGCTAGTGGTGGGGCTAGCGGGAGGTCCACCTACGAGCAGTACTTC	CSASGGASGRSTYEQYF
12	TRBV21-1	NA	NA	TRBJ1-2	TGTGCCAGCAGCAAAGGAGGCAGGCCGGGGACCTTC	CASSKGGRPGTF
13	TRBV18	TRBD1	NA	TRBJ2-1	TGTGCCAGCTCACCCCTAGGGGGCGATGAGCAGTTCTTC	CASSPLGGDEQFF
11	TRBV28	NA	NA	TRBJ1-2	TGTGCCAGCAGTTTTTCCCTTGGCTACACCTTC	CASSFSLGYTF
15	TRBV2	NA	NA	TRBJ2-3	TGTGCCAGCAGGGGGGGCAGGGGGAGAGCAGATACGCAGTATTTT	CASRGGRGRADTQYF
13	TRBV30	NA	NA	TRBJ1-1	TGTGCCTGGAGTGTACTAGGGGGCACTGAAGCTTTCTTT	CAWSVLGGTEAFF
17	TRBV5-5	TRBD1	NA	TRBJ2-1	TGTGCCAGCAGCTTGGGCCGGGGACAGTCGGTTGCGGGCGAGCAGTTCTTC	CASSLGRGQSVAGEQFF
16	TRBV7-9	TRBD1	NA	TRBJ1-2	TGTGCCAGCAGCTTAGTGCCGGACAGGGGTTACTATGGCTACACCTTC	CASSLVPDRGYYGYTF
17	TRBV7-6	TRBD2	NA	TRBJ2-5	TGTGCCAGCACACCCGGGACTAGCGGGAGTCCCCAAGAGACCCAGTACTTC	CASTPGTSGSPQETQYF
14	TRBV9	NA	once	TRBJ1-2	TGTGCCACCACCCCGGCGGCCGCTAACTATGGCTACACCTTC	CATTPAAANYGYTF
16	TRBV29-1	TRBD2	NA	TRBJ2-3	TGCAGCGTCGCCGGGACTAGCGGGAGGCGGTCGGATACGCAGTATTTT	CSVAGTSGRRSDTQYF
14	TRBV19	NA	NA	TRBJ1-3	TGTGCCAGTAGACTCCAGGGGTCGGGAAACACCATATATTTT	CASRLQGSGNTIYF
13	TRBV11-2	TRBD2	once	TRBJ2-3	TGTGCCAGCCGGGCGCCTAGCGGGTATACGCAGTATTTT	CASRAPSGYTQYF
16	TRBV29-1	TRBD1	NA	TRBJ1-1	TGCAGCGTTGAAGGAGAAAACAGGGGATTGCGGACTGAAGCTTTCTTT	CSVEGENRGLRTEAFF
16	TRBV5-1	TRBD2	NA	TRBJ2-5	TGCGCCAGCAGCTTGGGACGGGAGGTTTGGCAAGAGACCCAGTACTTC	CASSLGREVWQETQYF
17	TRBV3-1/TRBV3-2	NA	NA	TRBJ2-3	TGTGCCAGCAGCCAAGATGGTCCCAGCGGTAGCACAGATACGCAGTATTTT	CASSQDGPSGSTDTQYF
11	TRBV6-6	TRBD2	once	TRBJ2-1	TGTGCCGGTGGGCGGGAGGGCCGGCAGTTCTTC	CAGGREGRQFF
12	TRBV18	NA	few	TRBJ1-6	TGTGCCAGCTCCCCGCCGGGGTCACCCCTCCACTTT	CASSPPGSPLHF
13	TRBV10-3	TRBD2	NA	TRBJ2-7	TGTGCCACCGGCGGGGGTTGGAACTACGAGCAGTACTTC	CATGGGWNYEQYF
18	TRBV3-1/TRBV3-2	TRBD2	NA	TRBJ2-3	TGTGCCAGCAGCCCTATTTTGGGGGCGGGAGGGCCGTCAGATACGCAGTATTTT	CASSPILGAGGPSDTQYF
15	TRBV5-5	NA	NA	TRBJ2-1	TGTGCCAGCAGCTTGTTTCCGGACAGCTACAATGAGCAGTTCTTC	CASSLFPDSYNEQFF
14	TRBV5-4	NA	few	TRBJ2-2	TGTGCCAGCAGCTTGGTCGGAGGGGCCGGGGAGCTGTTTTTT	CASSLVGGAGELFF
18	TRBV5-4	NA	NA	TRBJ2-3	TGTGCCAACCGCTACTCTTTCCTCCTGGGGCTACCCACAGATACGCAGTATTTT	CANRYSFLLGLPTDTQYF
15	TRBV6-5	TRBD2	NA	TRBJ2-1	TGTGCCAGCAGTCTGGGACTAGACACTTACAATGAGCAGTTCTTC	CASSLGLDTYNEQFF
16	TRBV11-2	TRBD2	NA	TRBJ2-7	TGTGCCAGCAGCCCAATAGCGGGCCCAAGCTCCTACGAGCAGTACTTC	CASSPIAGPSSYEQYF
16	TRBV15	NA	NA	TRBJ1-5	TGTGCCACCAGCAGAGAAGCGGGGGCGCGCAATCAGCCCCAGCATTTT	CATSREAGARNQPQHF
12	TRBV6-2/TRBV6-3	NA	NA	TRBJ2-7	TGTGCCAGCAGCCAAACTAATTACGAGCAGTACTTC	CASSQTNYEQYF
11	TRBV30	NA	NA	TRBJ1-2	TGTGCCCACATCGGAAGGGGCGGCTACACCTTC	CAHIGRGGYTF
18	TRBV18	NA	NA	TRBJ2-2	TGTGCCAGCTCACCACCGTCCGTCCTAGCGTCCGGAACCGGGGAGCTGTTTTTT	CASSPPSVLASGTGELFF